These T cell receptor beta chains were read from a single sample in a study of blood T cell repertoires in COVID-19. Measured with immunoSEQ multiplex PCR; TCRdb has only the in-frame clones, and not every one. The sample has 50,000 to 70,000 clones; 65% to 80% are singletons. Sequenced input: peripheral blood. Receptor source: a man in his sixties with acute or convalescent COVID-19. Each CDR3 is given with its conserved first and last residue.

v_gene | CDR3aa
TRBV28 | CASSTYTAGRGYTF
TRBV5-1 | CASSPDRGSKSYGYTF
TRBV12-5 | CASGFPPGNTEAFF
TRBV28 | CASSKTGLWDGGYTF
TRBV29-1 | CSVEESGREAFF
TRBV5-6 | CASSLFETGNTEAFF
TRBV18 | CASSPGTGVYEQYF
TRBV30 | CAWNPTAGWRTF
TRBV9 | CASSVVEGAGYTF
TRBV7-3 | CASSYGTSVGTDTQYF
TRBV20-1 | CSAWRGYGYTF
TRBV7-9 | CASSLDPVTGELFF
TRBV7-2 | CASSLGDRSAAFF
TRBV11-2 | CASSLWDRGTDTQYF
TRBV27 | CASSPMTGSYYGYTF
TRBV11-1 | CASSLQASSGANVLTF